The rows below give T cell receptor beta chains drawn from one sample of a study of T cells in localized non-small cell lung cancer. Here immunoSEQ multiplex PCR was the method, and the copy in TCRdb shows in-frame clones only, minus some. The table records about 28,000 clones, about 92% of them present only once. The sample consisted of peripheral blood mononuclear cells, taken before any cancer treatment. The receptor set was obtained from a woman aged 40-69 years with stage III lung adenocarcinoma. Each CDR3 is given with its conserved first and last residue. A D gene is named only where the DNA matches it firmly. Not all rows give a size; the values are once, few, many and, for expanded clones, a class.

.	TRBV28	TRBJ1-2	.	TGTGCCAGCAGGGACGTTCGGGACTCAGTCCTCTATGGCTACACCTTC	CASRDVRDSVLYGYTF
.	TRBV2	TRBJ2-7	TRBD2	TGTGCCAGCACGGGGGGCTACGAGCAGTACTTC	CASTGGYEQYF
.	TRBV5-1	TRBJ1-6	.	TGCGCCAGCAGCTTGTCGGCAGGGGATAATTCACCCCTCCACTTT	CASSLSAGDNSPLHF
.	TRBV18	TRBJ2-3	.	TGTGCCAGCTCACCAAGGGGGAGTGTAGATACGCAGTATTTT	CASSPRGSVDTQYF
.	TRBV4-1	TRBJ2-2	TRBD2	TGCGCCAGCAGCCGGGGAGGGATTCCTTCGAGGCTGCGGGCCGGGGAGCTGTTTTTT	CASSRGGIPSRLRAGELFF
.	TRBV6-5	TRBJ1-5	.	TGTGCCAGCAGTTTCCAGGGAGGTGGGGAACCCCAGCATTTT	CASSFQGGGEPQHF
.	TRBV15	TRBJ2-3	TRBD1	TGTGCCACCAGCCCGGACAGGCTGGGGGCAGATACGCAGTATTTT	CATSPDRLGADTQYF
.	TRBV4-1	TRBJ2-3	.	TGCGCCAGCAGCCAAGTGCGCGGACTCAGCACAGATACGCAGTATTTT	CASSQVRGLSTDTQYF
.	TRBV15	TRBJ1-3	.	TGTGCCACCAGTCCAGGGATAACTGGAAACACCATATATTTT	CATSPGITGNTIYF
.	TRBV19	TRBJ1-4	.	TGTGCCAGTAGTATATCAGGGAACGGCGGTGAAAAACTGTTTTTT	CASSISGNGGEKLFF
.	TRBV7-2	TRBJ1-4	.	TGTGCCAGCAGCTTAAACGTCGCAACTAATGAAAAACTGTTTTTT	CASSLNVATNEKLFF
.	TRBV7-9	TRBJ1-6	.	TGTGCCAGCAGCTCCGACGGGGGAAATTCACCCCTCCACTTT	CASSSDGGNSPLHF
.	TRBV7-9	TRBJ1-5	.	TGTGCCAGCACCCCGGGCACTAATCAGCCCCAGCATTTT	CASTPGTNQPQHF
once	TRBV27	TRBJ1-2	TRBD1	TGTGCCAGCAGTTTATGGACAGGTATCTATGGCTACACCTTC	CASSLWTGIYGYTF
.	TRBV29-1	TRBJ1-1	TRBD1	TGCAGCGTGGGCGACAGGGCCAACACTGAAGCTTTCTTT	CSVGDRANTEAFF
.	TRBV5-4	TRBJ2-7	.	TGTGCCAGCAGCTTGGAGGGGGGTAGGTACGAGCAGTACTTC	CASSLEGGRYEQYF
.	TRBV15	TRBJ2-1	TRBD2	TGTGCCACCAGCAGCGATGGGACTAGCGGGGCCTACAATGAGCAGTTCTTC	CATSSDGTSGAYNEQFF
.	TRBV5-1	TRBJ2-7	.	TGCGCCAGCAGCTTGGCAACGCCTGGATCCTACGAGCAGTACTTC	CASSLATPGSYEQYF
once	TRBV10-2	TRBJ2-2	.	TGCGCCAGCACTAGCACGGGCGGGGAGCTGTTTTTT	CASTSTGGELFF
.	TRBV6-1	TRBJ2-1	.	TGTGCCAGCAGTGAAGGTACCTCAAGGGGAGATGAGCAGTTCTTC	CASSEGTSRGDEQFF
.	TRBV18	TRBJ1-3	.	TGTGCCAGCTTTGGGACGGGATTCTACTCTGGAAACACCATATATTTT	CASFGTGFYSGNTIYF
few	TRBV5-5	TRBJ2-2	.	TGTGCCAGCAGCTTGGAACAGGGAAGCGGGGAGCTGTTTTTT	CASSLEQGSGELFF
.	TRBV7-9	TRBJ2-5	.	TGTGCCAGCAGCTTACTCCAAGAGACCCAGTACTTC	CASSLLQETQYF
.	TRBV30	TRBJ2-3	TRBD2	TGTGCCTGGATTCGCCAGGGACTAGCGGGAGAGGAGTATACGCAGTATTTT	CAWIRQGLAGEEYTQYF
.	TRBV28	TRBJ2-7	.	TGTGCCAGCAGTTTAGACCCCCTCACTAGTCGTTGGGACTTC	CASSLDPLTSRWDF
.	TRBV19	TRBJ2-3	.	TGTGCCAGTAGCGGGAGATTACCGGGCACAGATACGCAGTATTTT	CASSGRLPGTDTQYF
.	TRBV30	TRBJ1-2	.	TGTGCCTGGATAAAATCTAACTATGGCTACACCTTC	CAWIKSNYGYTF